Listed here are 25 T cell receptor beta chains from one sample, sequenced in a study of OX40 agonist ivuxolimab in advanced cancers. Sequencing was performed with immunoSEQ multiplex PCR; in TCRdb, only in-frame clones are kept and a portion is missing. The table has roughly 15,000 clones, roughly 90% seen once. The source was CD4+ or CD8+ T cells sorted from blood, collected in a trial of the OX40 agonist ivuxolimab. The receptor source for this set is an adult with an advanced solid tumor such as melanoma, head and neck, liver or kidney cancer.

This clone appeared a single time. CDR3 in amino acids: CASSLIGGGRAIPNNEQFF. DNA for the CDR3: TGTGCCAGCAGCTTAATAGGGGGAGGGCGGGCGATTCCTAACAATGAGCAGTTCTTC. This chain uses TRBV7-3 with TRBJ2-1; D is perhaps TRBD2 (7 bases). Trimming shortened V by 1 base and J by 5 bases, and 24 bases separated the two germline ends. CDR1 is SGHTA, CDR2 FQGTGA, per germline. The CDR3 runs 19 residues.

The chain couples TRBV4-3 to TRBJ2-7, with 9 bases lining up with TRBD2. CDR1 is LGHNA, CDR2 YSLEER, per germline. This CDR3 is 18 amino acids long. Trimming removed 0 bases from V and 0 bases from J; junction bases left unmatched: 9. The CDR3 DNA follows: TGCGCCAGCAGCCAAGACACTTCCGGGACTAGCAGCTCCTACGAGCAGTACTTC. Residues: CASSQDTSGTSSSYEQYF.

The chain has TRBV4-1 and TRBJ1-5; D may be TRBD1 (5 bases). Germline V lookup: CDR1 MGHRA, CDR2 YSYEKL. V lost 0 bases and J 6 bases, leaving 12 bases between the germline ends. This CDR3 region has 15 residues. CDR3 DNA: TGCGCCAGCAGCCAAGAGGGACTGACGGGTCAGCCCCAGCATTTT. Translating it yields CASSQEGLTGQPQHF.

The CDR3 loop is CASSFPQGAGDTEAFF. DNA of the CDR3: TGTGCCAGCAGCTTCCCGCAGGGCGCTGGTGACACTGAAGCTTTCTTT. The J gene is TRBJ1-1, the V gene TRBV5-4; D may be TRBD1 (5 bases). The CDR3 runs 16 residues. Germline CDR1 SGHNT, CDR2 YYREEE (reference sequence). The V end was cut by 2 bases, the J end by 3 bases, with 17 bases between. Full variable domain (rest looked up from reference TRBV5-4 and TRBJ1-1): ETGVTQSPTHLIKTRGQQVTLRCSSQSGHNTVSWYQQALGQGPQFIFQYYREEENGRGNFPPRFSGLQFPNYSSELNVNALELDDSALYLCASSFPQGAGDTEAFFGQGTRLTVV.

The rearrangement joins TRBV7-6 to TRBJ2-5; no clear D gene. CDR3 length: 14 amino acids. The V and J ends lost 5 bases and 5 bases respectively, with 15 bases between them. Germline assignment: CDR1 SGHVS and CDR2 FNYEAQ. This CDR3 is CASSPPPGGETQYF. In DNA, the CDR3 is TGTGCCAGCAGCCCCCCCCCGGGTGGGGAGACCCAGTACTTC. The complete variable domain, with remaining parts taken from reference TRBV7-6 and TRBJ2-5, reads GAGVSQSPRYKVTKRGQDVALRCDPISGHVSLYWYRQALGQGPEFLTYFNYEAQQDKSGLPNDRFSAERPEGSISTLTIQRTEQRDSAMYRCASSPPPGGETQYFGPGTRLLVL.

The rearrangement uses TRBV30 and TRBJ2-2, with TRBD1 matching 7 bases. The CDR3 runs to 14 residues. The trim removed 3 bases at V and 6 bases at J, leaving 7 bases unmatched. Germline CDR1 and CDR2: GTSNPN and SVGIG (reference sequence). CDR3 protein: CAWSSKDRAGELFF. The CDR3 bases are TGTGCCTGGAGCTCGAAAGACAGGGCCGGGGAGCTGTTTTTT.

In nucleotides, the CDR3 is TGTGCCTGGTTAGACAGGGGAGGGGCCGGGGAGCTGTTTTTT. It is translated as CAWLDRGGAGELFF. The chain carries TRBV30 and TRBJ2-2; D may be TRBD1 (8 bases). Trimming took off 5 bases at V and 6 bases at J, with 16 bases between the two ends. CDR1 and CDR2 (germline): GTSNPN, SVGIG (reference sequence). The CDR3 totals 14 residues.

V gene TRBV4-1 combines with J gene TRBJ2-3, with unresolved D. This CDR3 spans 12 amino acids. Trimming removed 5 bases from V and 6 bases from J, with 9 bases in between. Germline V gene sequence: CDR1 MGHRA, CDR2 YSYEKL. The DNA for the CDR3 is TGCGCCAGCAGCGAGGTCTGGGATACGCAGTATTTT. Residues: CASSEVWDTQYF.

This chain joins TRBV2 and TRBJ2-7; D remains unclear. V was clipped by 4 bases and J by 0 bases, with 7 bases between them. The CDR3 has 13 residues. The germline CDR1 and CDR2 sequences are SNHLY and FYNNEI. CDR3 nucleotides: TGTGCCAGCAGTGGCAGTGCCTCCTACGAGCAGTACTTC. Its protein product is CASSGSASYEQYF. Looking up the rest from reference TRBV2 and TRBJ2-7 gives the full variable domain: EPEVTQTPSHQVTQMGQEVILRCVPISNHLYFYWYRQILGQKVEFLVSFYNNEISEKSEIFDDQFSVERPDGSNFTLKIRSTKLEDSAMYFCASSGSASYEQYFGPGTRLTVT.

This clone was seen once. The chain recombines TRBV4-3 with TRBJ2-3; perhaps TRBD2 as D (5 bases). Trimming pared 1 base from V and 1 base from J, leaving 9 bases between. In germline, CDR1 is LGHNA, CDR2 YSLEER. CDR3 length: 15 residues. The CDR3 loop is CASSQVARGTDTQYF. As DNA, the CDR3 is TGCGCCAGCAGCCAAGTTGCGCGGGGCACAGATACGCAGTATTTT.

The rearrangement links TRBV18 to TRBJ2-3, with 8 bases matching TRBD1. Germline-derived CDR1 and CDR2 are KGHSH and LQKENI. V was pared by 8 bases and J by 3 bases, with 10 bases of the junction left unmatched. The CDR3 totals 15 residues. The CDR3 reads CASRGGRGRTDTQYF. The CDR3 nucleotides read TGTGCCAGCCGAGGGGGCAGGGGGCGAACAGATACGCAGTATTTT.

The CDR3 protein is CASSGTSGSNDEQYF. The CDR3 nucleotides are TGTGCCAGCAGCGGTACTAGCGGGAGTAACGACGAGCAGTACTTC. This chain links TRBV9 with TRBJ2-7; 11 bases are a match to TRBD2. In germline, CDR1 is SGDLS, CDR2 YYNGEE. The CDR3 covers 15 residues. The ends lost 3 bases at V and 5 bases at J; junction bases unmatched: 7.

The rearrangement joins TRBV6-1 to TRBJ1-2; D is uncertain. Germline CDR1 is MNHNS and CDR2 is SASEGT. The CDR3 is 14 residues long. V was clipped by 3 bases and J by 9 bases, with 17 bases between them. In DNA form, the CDR3 reads TGTGCCAGCAGTGAGGGAGCAGCCCAACCGCGCTACACCTTC. It yields the protein CASSEGAAQPRYTF.

The rearrangement joins TRBV9 to TRBJ1-1, with D tentatively TRBD1 (6 bases). Germline assignment: CDR1 SGDLS and CDR2 YYNGEE. CDR3 length equals 14 residues. Trimming removed 9 bases from V and 1 base from J, with 16 bases in between. The chain's CDR3 is CATRDISTNTEAFF. CDR3 sequence (DNA): TGTGCCACTCGGGACATCTCCACGAACACTGAAGCTTTCTTT.

This chain joins TRBV7-9 and TRBJ2-1; D not certain. The V gene's germline CDR1 is SEHNR and CDR2 FQNEAQ (reference sequence). The CDR3 contains 16 residues. Trimming removed 4 bases from V and 2 bases from J, with 15 bases in between. The CDR3: CASSSLSGRTYNEQFF. The CDR3 DNA sequence: TGTGCCAGCAGCTCACTCTCCGGCCGGACCTACAATGAGCAGTTCTTC.

The chain uses TRBV28 and TRBJ1-2; the D gene is possibly TRBD1 (6 bases). Trimming stripped 6 bases from V and 4 bases from J, with 12 bases between. The CDR3 sequence is 13 residues long. Germline loops: CDR1 MDHEN, CDR2 SYDVKM. The CDR3 DNA is TGTGCCAGCAGGAAGGGGGGCGGCTATGGCTACACCTTC. Translating it yields CASRKGGGYGYTF.

This rearrangement joins TRBV4-2 to TRBJ2-7; maybe TRBD2 (6 bases). V lost 0 bases to trimming and J lost 0 bases, with 12 bases between them. This CDR3 spans 16 amino acids. Germline lookup yields CDR1 LGHNA and CDR2 YNFKEQ. The CDR3 DNA follows: TGTGCCAGCAGCCAAGATCATGGTAGCGGCTCCTACGAGCAGTACTTC. It codes for CASSQDHGSGSYEQYF.

This clone was counted once. The chain carries TRBV28 and TRBJ2-7, with D possibly being TRBD1 or TRBD2 (6 bases each). Per germline, CDR1 MDHEN and CDR2 SYDVKM. The CDR3 totals 20 residues. V was clipped by 6 bases and J by 0 bases, with 30 bases between them. As DNA, the CDR3 is TGTGCCAGCAGGATTTGGGGGGCCCAGGGGCGATTCCGAAGCTCCTACGAGCAGTACTTC. It specifies CASRIWGAQGRFRSSYEQYF.

The chain links TRBV4-3 to TRBJ1-6; D not certain. CDR3 length equals 15 residues. CDR1 and CDR2 from the germline V gene are LGHNA and YSLEER. Trimming pared 4 bases from V and 0 bases from J, leaving 7 bases between. CDR3 region: CASSLRSSYNSPLHF. CDR3 DNA: TGCGCCAGCAGCCTACGGAGCTCCTATAATTCACCCCTCCACTTT.

The J gene is TRBJ2-3, the V gene TRBV15; D gene ambiguous. The ends were cut back, 0 bases at V and 6 bases at J, with 10 bases in the middle. The CDR3 is made up of 14 amino acids. Per the germline V gene, CDR1 is LNHNV and CDR2 is YYDKDF (reference sequence). The CDR3 DNA sequence: TGTGCCACCAGCAGAGATAGGGAATCTGATACGCAGTATTTT. This gives the protein CATSRDRESDTQYF.

The chain is built from TRBV7-2 and TRBJ1-1; 9 positions agree with TRBD1. CDR1 and CDR2 (germline): SGHTA, FQGNSA. With V trimmed by 2 bases and J by 5 bases, 15 bases remained unmatched. The CDR3 runs 18 residues. Here the CDR3 DNA reads TGTGCCAGCAGCTTACCGAGGACAGGGGAATATAAGTGGACTGAAGCTTTCTTT. Its translation is CASSLPRTGEYKWTEAFF.

The sample holds one count of this clone. The chain is built from TRBV5-1 and TRBJ2-7; 7 bases are shared with TRBD1. J gave up 3 bases and V 3 bases, and 3 bases lay outside the gene matches. Germline CDR1 SGHRS, CDR2 YFSETQ. This CDR3 spans 13 amino acids. The CDR3 region has the DNA TGCGCCAGCAGCTGGGACAGAATCTACGAGCAGTACTTC. This translates into CASSWDRIYEQYF.

This chain uses TRBV7-3 with TRBJ2-7; possibly TRBD1 for D (6 bases). CDR3 size: 12 residues. The germline V and J ends were trimmed by 11 bases and 3 bases, with 14 bases remaining between them. The germline CDR1 and CDR2 sequences are SGHTA and FQGTGA. The CDR3 sequence is CASTDRFYEQYF. The CDR3 DNA reads TGTGCCTCAACGGACAGATTCTACGAGCAGTACTTC.

The chain has TRBV7-9 and TRBJ2-7; D is uncertain. Trimming pared 5 bases from V and 0 bases from J, leaving 8 bases between. The CDR3 runs 13 residues. Germline CDR1 SEHNR, CDR2 FQNEAQ (reference sequence). This CDR3 reads CASSPLGSYEQYF. In DNA, the CDR3 is TGTGCCAGCAGCCCTCTGGGCTCCTACGAGCAGTACTTC.

The CDR3 spells CASSSSGGAYEQFF. The CDR3 coding sequence is TGTGCCAGTAGTTCAAGCGGGGGGGCCTATGAGCAGTTCTTC. V usage is TRBV19 and J usage is TRBJ2-1; 10 positions match TRBD2. Germline CDR1 and CDR2: LNHDA and SQIVND (reference sequence). CDR3 length: 14 residues. J was trimmed by 8 bases and V by 5 bases; bases with no gene match: 6.